The clone carrying this T cell receptor (beta chain) has a handful of counts. The data were taken from a study of T-cell reconstitution after alpha-beta-depleted transplantation in children. V lost 7 bases, J lost 4 bases, and 9 bases stayed unmatched. The CDR3 is 14 amino acids. Germline V gene data show CDR1 as MGHDK and CDR2 as SYGVNS. Unique molecular identifiers were built into the TCRbeta library. TCRdb independently ran MiXCR on the PCR reads; one entry per CDR3 protein. The table has 450,000 to 600,000 distinct CDR3 sequences, under 15% seen once. The sequencing used PBMCs, mostly from graft donor cells, collected 360 days after TCRalphabeta/CD19-depleted stem cell transplant. The receptor comes from a male patient younger than 18 who had a stem cell transplant for acute myeloid leukemia, so the T cells may come from the graft donor. This chain uses TRBV25-1 with TRBJ1-1; 7 bases align to TRBD1. CDR3 in amino acids: CASTRTGPVTEAFF. CDR3 DNA sequence: TGTGCCAGCACGAGGACAGGTCCGGTCACTGAAGCTTTCTTT.